The 10 T cell receptor beta chains reported below all come from one sample, sequenced in a study of identical twins. TCRdb independently ran MiXCR on the 5' RACE reads; one entry per CDR3 protein. The repertoire holds 150,000 or so distinct CDR3 sequences, around 3.5% seen once, with 8.1% in the top ten. Sequencing input: memory T cells sorted from blood. These receptors came from a man in his late teens or twenties in good health.

This clonotype was observed at least ten times. The V and J genes are TRBV5-5 and TRBJ1-1; possibly TRBD1 for D (6 bases). Germline V gene data show CDR1 as SGHKS and CDR2 as YYEKEE (reference sequence). This CDR3 contains 13 residues. V was pared by 5 bases and J by 5 bases, with 13 bases between. In nucleotides, the CDR3 is TGTGCCAGCAGTTTAAAAGGGGGAACTGAAGCTTTCTTT. Residues: CASSLKGGTEAFF.

At least ten counts were recorded for this clonotype. The chain joins TRBV12-3 or TRBV12-4 to TRBJ1-5; D not certain. The CDR3 loop spans 14 amino acids. V lost 6 bases, J lost 6 bases, and 15 bases lay in between. In DNA form, the CDR3 reads TGTGCCAGCAGCTTTCCCCCTGTCGGTCAGCCCCAGCATTTT. Protein product: CASSFPPVGQPQHF.

This clonotype was seen repeatedly, ten times or more. V is TRBV6-1 and J is TRBJ1-4, with D possibly TRBD1 on 6 matching bases. V lost 6 bases to trimming and J lost 7 bases, with 15 bases between them. The germline V gene has CDR1 MNHNS and CDR2 SASEGT. This CDR3 is 14 amino acids long. For the CDR3, the DNA is TGTGCCAGCAGGCCTGGGACAACGGTTGAAAAACTGTTTTTT. Translation: CASRPGTTVEKLFF.

This clonotype was counted ten times or more. CDR3 in amino acids: CASSDTGTGGLYNEQFF. The DNA of the CDR3 is TGTGCCAGCAGCGATACGGGGACAGGGGGCCTTTACAATGAGCAGTTCTTC. The chain couples TRBV7-9 to TRBJ2-1; 12 positions agree with TRBD1. This CDR3 has 17 residues. Germline V lookup: CDR1 SEHNR, CDR2 FQNEAQ (reference sequence). V lost 5 bases, J lost 4 bases, and 9 bases stayed unmatched. Full variable domain (remainder filled in from reference TRBV7-9 and TRBJ2-1): DTGVSQNPRHKITKRGQNVTFRCDPISEHNRLYWYRQTLGQGPEFLTYFQNEAQLEKSRLLSDRFSAERPKGSFSTLEIQRTEQGDSAMYLCASSDTGTGGLYNEQFFGPGTRLTVL.

Ten or more counts support this clonotype. This chain connects TRBV20-1 to TRBJ2-5; 8 nucleotides agree with TRBD2. V lost 0 bases and J lost 1; bases outside the gene matches: 7. Germline values: CDR1 DFQATT, CDR2 SNEGSKA (reference sequence). CDR3 length equals 16 residues. The CDR3 region is CSARDRGGRLQETQYF. The DNA of the CDR3 is TGCAGTGCTAGAGATCGAGGCGGGAGGCTCCAAGAGACCCAGTACTTC.

This clonotype was detected many times. The chain uses TRBV6-2 or TRBV6-3 and TRBJ2-5; the D gene is possibly TRBD1 (6 bases). The germline CDR1 and CDR2 sequences are MNHEY and SVGEGT. Trimming cost V 0 bases and J 5 bases, with 16 bases left between them. This CDR3 has 16 amino acids. CDR3 bases: TGTGCCAGCAGTTACTCAGGACAGCCAGAGATCGAGACCCAGTACTTC. Translation: CASSYSGQPEIETQYF.

This clonotype was recorded at least ten times. The J gene is TRBJ1-2, the V gene TRBV20-1; 8 bases align to TRBD1. The germline V gene has CDR1 DFQATT and CDR2 SNEGSKA (reference sequence). V was pared by 3 bases and J by 3 bases, with 3 bases of the junction left unmatched. The CDR3 runs 13 residues. As DNA, the CDR3 is TGCAGTGCTAGCTCGGACAGGGACTATGGCTACACCTTC. It encodes CSASSDRDYGYTF.

This clonotype was seen many times. The V and J genes are TRBV5-5 and TRBJ2-7, with D unclear. The CDR3 has 14 residues. Trimming stripped 4 bases from V and 1 base from J, with 12 bases between. Looked up from germline, CDR1 is SGHKS and CDR2 is YYEKEE (reference sequence). CDR3 sequence (DNA): TGTGCCAGCAGCCCGCAACTGCGGTCCTACGAGCAGTACTTC. Its translation is CASSPQLRSYEQYF.

This clonotype has a count of ten or more. The chain joins TRBV5-1 to TRBJ2-7; the D call may be TRBD1 or TRBD2 (5 bases each). The germline gives CDR1 SGHRS, CDR2 YFSETQ. V gave up 3 bases and J gave up 0 bases, with 13 bases separating them. The length of the CDR3 is 15 residues. CDR3 region: CASSSGPLSSYEQYF. DNA of the CDR3: TGCGCCAGCAGCTCGGGACCCCTGAGCTCCTACGAGCAGTACTTC. The full variable domain, rest sourced from reference TRBV5-1 and TRBJ2-7, is KAGVTQTPRYLIKTRGQQVTLSCSPISGHRSVSWYQQTPGQGLQFLFEYFSETQRNKGNFPGRFSGRQFSNSRSEMNVSTLELGDSALYLCASSSGPLSSYEQYFGPGTRLTVT.

This clonotype was picked up a small number of times. This chain links TRBV5-1 with TRBJ1-5; 12 nucleotides agree with TRBD1. CDR3 length: 17 amino acids. The germline V gene has CDR1 SGHRS and CDR2 YFSETQ. Trimming at V came to 5 bases and at J to 2 bases, leaving 8 bases not matched to a gene. For the CDR3, the DNA is TGCGCCAGCAGTTCCCGGGACAGGGGGCGAGGCAATCAGCCCCAGCATTTT. Its protein is CASSSRDRGRGNQPQHF.